A selection of T cell receptor beta chains follows, all from one sample in a study of human T cells and chemical hapten exposure. TCRdb fed the RACE reads into MiXCR, producing one record per CDR3 protein. The sample includes 350,000 to 450,000 distinct CDR3 sequences, about 5.1% of them seen just once. Here the sequenced sample was whole blood, taken in connection with sensitization to the hapten diphenylcyclopropenone (DPC). These receptors originate from a woman aged 50 to 60 with alopecia areata. Some clones in this sample may be carry-over from other donors' samples. The CDR3 runs from the conserved cysteine through the conserved F or W. A D gene is named only where the DNA matches it firmly. Only some rows state a clone size, as once, few, many or a class for expanded clones.

>TRBJ1-6|NA|TRBV6-6|many
CASTFMASNSPLHF
TGTGCCAGCACCTTTATGGCTTCAAATTCACCCCTCCACTTT
>TRBJ2-5|NA|TRBV24-1|NA
CATSDLGTQYF
TGTGCCACCAGTGATTTGGGGACCCAGTACTTC
>TRBJ2-3|TRBD1|TRBV7-9|NA
CASSLGSPGGRTQYF
TGTGCCAGCAGCTTAGGGTCTCCAGGGGGCCGTACGCAGTATTTT
>TRBJ1-2|NA|TRBV30|NA
CAWTPRGPKSYGYTF
TGTGCCTGGACCCCCCGGGGGCCAAAGTCCTATGGCTACACCTTC
>TRBJ1-1|NA|TRBV28|many
CASRPIRGTEAFF
TGTGCCAGCAGACCCATCAGGGGCACTGAAGCTTTCTTT
>TRBJ1-5|TRBD1|TRBV20-1|few
CSALQGLNQPQHF
TGCAGTGCTCTACAGGGGCTCAATCAGCCCCAGCATTTT
>TRBJ2-1|NA|TRBV20-1|few
CSARRLGNEQFF
TGCAGTGCTAGGAGGCTGGGCAATGAGCAGTTCTTC
>TRBJ1-2|NA|TRBV28|NA
CASSSTGRGYTF
TGTGCCAGCAGCTCGACGGGTCGGGGCTACACCTTC
>TRBJ1-6|TRBD1|TRBV25-1|NA
CASSEYRTGGKTLHF
TGTGCCAGCAGTGAATACAGGACAGGGGGCAAGACCCTCCACTTT
>TRBJ1-1|NA|TRBV5-1|few
CASSLAVDTEAFF
TGCGCCAGCAGCTTGGCGGTCGATACTGAAGCTTTCTTT
>TRBJ2-1|TRBD1|TRBV4-1|many
CASRGQGGNEQFF
TGCGCCAGCAGGGGACAGGGGGGAAATGAGCAGTTCTTC
>TRBJ1-2|NA|TRBV4-1|NA
CASSHLLQGNYGYTF
TGCGCCAGCAGCCACTTACTACAGGGTAACTATGGCTACACCTTC
>TRBJ1-6|NA|TRBV6-5|many
CASSRDNSPLHF
TGTGCCAGCAGTCGGGACAATTCACCCCTCCACTTT
>TRBJ2-6|NA|TRBV20-1|few
CSARDQGGLSGANVLTF
TGCAGTGCTAGAGATCAAGGAGGGCTTTCTGGGGCCAACGTCCTGACTTTC
>TRBJ2-5|NA|TRBV5-1|many
CASRTPPQETQYF
TGCGCCAGCAGAACTCCACCTCAAGAGACCCAGTACTTC
>TRBJ1-1|NA|TRBV29-1|NA
CSTSRGSDTEAFF
TGCAGCACGTCTCGGGGGTCCGACACTGAAGCTTTCTTT
>TRBJ1-2|NA|TRBV28|few
CASSLQIGEEGPLTNYGYTF
TGTGCCAGCAGTTTACAAATTGGGGAAGAGGGGCCTCTGACAAACTATGGCTACACCTTC
>TRBJ1-2|NA|TRBV5-1|many
CASSLPREGPHYGYTF
TGCGCCAGCAGCTTACCGCGAGAGGGACCCCACTATGGCTACACCTTC